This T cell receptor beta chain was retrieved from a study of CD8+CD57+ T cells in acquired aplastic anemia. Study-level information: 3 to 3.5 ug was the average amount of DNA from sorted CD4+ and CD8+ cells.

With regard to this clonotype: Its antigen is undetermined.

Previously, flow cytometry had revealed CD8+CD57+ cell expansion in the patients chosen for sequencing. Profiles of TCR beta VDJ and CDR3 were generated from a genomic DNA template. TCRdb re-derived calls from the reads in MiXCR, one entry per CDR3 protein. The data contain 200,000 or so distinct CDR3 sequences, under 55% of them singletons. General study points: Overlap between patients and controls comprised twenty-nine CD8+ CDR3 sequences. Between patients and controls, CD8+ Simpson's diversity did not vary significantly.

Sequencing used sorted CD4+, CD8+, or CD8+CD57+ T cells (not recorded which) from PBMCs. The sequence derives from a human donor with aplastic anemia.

CDR3 loop: CASSVVAGANVLTF. CDR3 nucleotide sequence: TGTGCCAGCAGCGTAGTTGCGGGGGCCAACGTCCTGACTTTC. This rearrangement joins TRBV9 to TRBJ2-6; D uncertain. There are 14 residues in the CDR3. The germline CDR1 and CDR2 sequences are SGDLS and YYNGEE. V was pared by 0 bases and J by 4 bases, with 5 bases between.